The sequence of this T cell receptor (beta chain) was determined in a study of CD8 T cells in Susac syndrome. Study-level findings and limits: The number of individuals included in the study's TCR sequencing and HLA analysis was acknowledged as relatively small.

V dropped 8 bases and J dropped 3; count of bases not matched to a gene: 11. The CDR3 totals 16 residues. About this clonotype: Antigen specificity is unknown.

RNA in amounts of about 0.5 to 1 ug was reverse transcribed with random hexamers. Amplification of TCR beta CDR3 was carried out by immunoSEQ multiplex PCR, which covered 54 Vbeta and 13 Jbeta segments. TCRdb recomputed calls from the immunoSEQ multiplex PCR reads with MiXCR, one row per CDR3 protein. The sample holds about 210,000 distinct CDR3 sequences, about 96% seen once. Those who served as multiple sclerosis controls were treatment-naive patients with stable or active relapsing-remitting disease. Bulk CD8+ and CD4+ cells came from magnetic negative isolation; CD8+ TEMRA by FACS. Sample: CD4+ T cells from PBMCs. The chain carries TRBV12-3 or TRBV12-4 and TRBJ1-3, with 9 bases that match TRBD1. This receptor was taken from a human donor with multiple sclerosis. As DNA, the CDR3 is TGTGCCAGCGGACAAACAGGGGGCAGGGGTGGAAACACCATATATTTT. Protein sequence: CASGQTGGRGGNTIYF.